This T cell receptor (beta chain) was documented in a study of blood T cell repertoires in COVID-19. Study overall: Collection of acute and convalescent COVID-19 samples took place in the United States, Italy and Spain.

From germline, CDR1 is SGHDN and CDR2 FVKESK. The ends were cut back, 4 bases at V and 5 bases at J, with 14 bases in the middle. CDR3 length equals 14 residues. This clone was seen more than once but under ten times. As processed by the authors: Researchers report that nucleated cell counts were estimated from reference gene primer amplification. Only in-frame clones appear in the TCRdb table, and some are missing; sequencing was by immunoSEQ multiplex PCR. V and J calls and clone size are as listed in that table; D and trimming were resolved from the DNA. Of 200,000 to 250,000 clones listed, approximately 90% are singletons. All enrollees were about 18 to 89 years old and from fewer than 25 US areas.

This TCR was recovered from a man aged 25 to 45 who had recovered from COVID-19. The specimen was PBMCs or T cells enriched from blood (not recorded which). This sequence joins TRBV14 and TRBJ1-1, with a weak D call TRBD1 (5 bases). This CDR3 reads CASSLNHGGTEAFF. The CDR3 nucleotides read TGTGCCAGCAGCCTAAATCACGGGGGTACTGAAGCTTTCTTT.